The 4 T cell receptor beta chains presented below share a single source sample, sequenced in a study of blood T cell repertoires in COVID-19. This table comes from immunoSEQ multiplex PCR, and its TCRdb copy is limited to in-frame clones, with some not included. The data contain roughly 260,000 clones, about nine tenths of them seen just once; the ten biggest clones take up approximately 4%. Specimen: peripheral blood. The source of these receptors is a man aged 55 to 70 who had recovered from COVID-19.

The V and J genes are TRBV7-6 and TRBJ1-2; D remains ambiguous. Trimming pared 4 bases from V and 4 bases from J, leaving 19 bases between. The germline CDR1 and CDR2 sequences are SGHVS and FNYEAQ. The length of the CDR3 is 16 residues. DNA for the CDR3: TGTGCCAGCAGCTCCATGATCCCGGGAACATCCTATGGCTACACCTTC. This translates into CASSSMIPGTSYGYTF.

The chain has TRBV5-1 and TRBJ1-2; D not certain. Germline V gene data show CDR1 as SGHRS and CDR2 as YFSETQ. V gave up 0 bases and J gave up 6 bases, with 12 bases separating them. The CDR3 has 14 residues. CDR3 sequence reads: CASSLVTIGDGYTF. Written as DNA, the CDR3 is TGCGCCAGCAGCTTGGTGACTATCGGGGATGGCTACACCTTC.

J is TRBJ2-5 and V is TRBV7-3, with D perhaps TRBD2 (6 bases). Deletions cut 3 bases from V and 3 bases from J, with 11 bases between. This CDR3 has 14 residues. Germline V gene data show CDR1 as SGHTA and CDR2 as FQGTGA. CDR3: CASSLFGGKETQYF. DNA for the CDR3: TGTGCCAGCAGCTTGTTCGGGGGAAAAGAGACCCAGTACTTC.

In its sample, this clone was seen a few times. The rearrangement links TRBV18 to TRBJ2-1; D possibly corresponds to TRBD1 (6 bases). The V and J ends lost 3 bases and 4 bases respectively, with 13 bases between them. The CDR3 length is 15 residues. Germline loops: CDR1 KGHSH, CDR2 LQKENI. The DNA of the CDR3 is TGTGCCAGCTCACCTAGGTCAGGACAGTACAATGAGCAGTTCTTC. Its translation: CASSPRSGQYNEQFF. The whole variable domain, remainder taken from reference TRBV18 and TRBJ2-1, is NAGVMQNPRHLVRRRGQEARLRCSPMKGHSHVYWYRQLPEEGLKFMVYLQKENIIDESGMPKERFSAEFPKEGPSILRIQQVVRGDSAAYFCASSPRSGQYNEQFFGPGTRLTVL.